Included here is one TCR beta chain sequence, with context. This entry belongs to a study of blood T cell repertoires in COVID-19. Across the whole study: Samples of COVID-19 (acute and convalescent) were obtained from the United States, Italy and Spain. T cells, B-cell-depleted T cells, or PBMCs provided the cDNA or gDNA that served as material.

Original processing methods: By means of reference gene primer amplification, nucleated cell counts were estimated. Assay used: immunoSEQ multiplex PCR; TCRdb lists only in-frame clones, some missing. That table is the source of V, J and clone size, and D and trimming were worked out from the DNA. The sample lists fewer than 300,000 clones, 75% to 90% occurring once. Per germline, CDR1 SEHNR and CDR2 FQNEAQ (reference sequence). CDR3 length: 14 residues. The V and J ends lost 3 bases and 8 bases, in that order; junction bases with no gene match: 8. The sequenced sample was PBMCs or T cells enriched from blood (not recorded which). This clonotype was sampled from a middle-aged man who had recovered from COVID-19. The gene calls are TRBV7-9 and TRBJ1-2; 8 bases match TRBD1. The CDR3 DNA follows: TGTGCCAGCAGCTTGCCGGGACAGGCAAGGGGCTACACCTTC. Protein sequence: CASSLPGQARGYTF.